Following are 6 T cell receptor beta chains from one sample sequenced in a study of cytomegalovirus exposure and HLA in healthy donors. The study ran its PCR with 60 Vbeta and 13 Jbeta primers. Assay: immunoSEQ multiplex PCR; the TCRdb copy retains only in-frame clones and omits some. This table holds 100,000 to 150,000 clones, about 74% found once. The sequenced sample was PBMCs. The receptors originated from a woman between 45 and 60 years old in good health and CMV-seropositive.

In its sample, this clone was seen once. The chain has TRBV11-2 and TRBJ2-3; a possible D gene is TRBD2 (6 bases). The CDR3 covers 15 residues. CDR1 and CDR2 (germline): SGHAT, FQNNGV. Trimming took off 5 bases at V and 4 bases at J, with 16 bases between the two ends. This chain's CDR3 is CASSRIGGSADTQYF. The CDR3 region has the DNA TGTGCCAGCAGCCGTATTGGAGGGAGTGCAGATACGCAGTATTTT.

The chain combines TRBV27 with TRBJ1-5, with 8 nucleotides matching TRBD1. CDR3 length equals 14 residues. Trimming removed 6 bases from V and 6 bases from J; junction bases left unmatched: 7. Germline V gene lookup returns CDR1 MNHEY and CDR2 SMNVEV (reference sequence). CDR3 sequence: CASRRMTGVQPQHF. For the CDR3, the DNA is TGTGCCAGCAGGCGCATGACAGGGGTTCAGCCCCAGCATTTT.

This clone has more than one count but fewer than ten. The V and J genes are TRBV2 and TRBJ1-5; possible D gene TRBD1, 5 bases. The CDR3 totals 14 residues. V lost 3 bases, J lost 0 bases, and 6 bases lay in between. Germline CDR1 reads SNHLY; CDR2 reads FYNNEI. CDR3 loop: CASSDRVSNQPQHF. DNA for the CDR3: TGTGCCAGCAGTGACAGGGTTAGCAATCAGCCCCAGCATTTT.

The table lists this clone with a count of one. The V and J genes are TRBV5-1 and TRBJ1-2, with 8 bases lining up with TRBD1. Germline V gives CDR1 SGHRS, CDR2 YFSETQ. J was trimmed by 8 bases and V by 4 bases; bases with no gene match: 7. The CDR3 loop spans 13 amino acids. The CDR3 loop is CASSLDRAWGYTF. The CDR3 DNA follows: TGCGCCAGCAGCCTGGACAGGGCCTGGGGCTACACCTTC.

The chain employs TRBV6-6 and TRBJ1-2; no clear D. The CDR3 is 14 residues long. Germline lookup yields CDR1 MNHNY and CDR2 SVGAGI (reference sequence). V was cut by 0 bases and J by 8 bases, with 13 bases left in between. The CDR3, as DNA: TGTGCCAGCAGTTACTCAGAGGGAGGCTACGGCTACACCTTC. Translation gives CASSYSEGGYGYTF.

The CDR3 region is CASSPRTAYGYTF. The CDR3 DNA reads TGTGCCAGTAGTCCGCGGACAGCCTATGGCTACACCTTC. The genes are TRBV19 and TRBJ1-2, with D tentatively TRBD1 (6 bases). This CDR3 comprises 13 residues. Germline CDR1 LNHDA, CDR2 SQIVND (reference sequence). V lost 5 bases and J 4 bases, leaving 11 bases between the germline ends.